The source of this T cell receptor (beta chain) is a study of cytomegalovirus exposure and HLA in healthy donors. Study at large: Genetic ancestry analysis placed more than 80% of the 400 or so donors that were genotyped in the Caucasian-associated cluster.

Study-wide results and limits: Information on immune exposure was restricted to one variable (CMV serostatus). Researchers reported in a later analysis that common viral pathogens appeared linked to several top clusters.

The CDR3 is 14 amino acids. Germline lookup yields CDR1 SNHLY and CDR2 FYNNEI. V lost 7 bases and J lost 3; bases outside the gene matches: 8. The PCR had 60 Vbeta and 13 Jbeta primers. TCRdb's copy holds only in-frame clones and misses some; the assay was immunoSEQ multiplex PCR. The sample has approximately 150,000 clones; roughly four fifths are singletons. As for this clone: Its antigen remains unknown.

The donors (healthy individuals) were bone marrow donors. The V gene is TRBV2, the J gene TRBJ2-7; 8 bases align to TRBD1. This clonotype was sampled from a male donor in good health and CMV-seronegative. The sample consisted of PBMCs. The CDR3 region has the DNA TGTGCCAGCACCACCAGGGGGCCGGACTACGAGCAGTACTTC. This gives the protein CASTTRGPDYEQYF.